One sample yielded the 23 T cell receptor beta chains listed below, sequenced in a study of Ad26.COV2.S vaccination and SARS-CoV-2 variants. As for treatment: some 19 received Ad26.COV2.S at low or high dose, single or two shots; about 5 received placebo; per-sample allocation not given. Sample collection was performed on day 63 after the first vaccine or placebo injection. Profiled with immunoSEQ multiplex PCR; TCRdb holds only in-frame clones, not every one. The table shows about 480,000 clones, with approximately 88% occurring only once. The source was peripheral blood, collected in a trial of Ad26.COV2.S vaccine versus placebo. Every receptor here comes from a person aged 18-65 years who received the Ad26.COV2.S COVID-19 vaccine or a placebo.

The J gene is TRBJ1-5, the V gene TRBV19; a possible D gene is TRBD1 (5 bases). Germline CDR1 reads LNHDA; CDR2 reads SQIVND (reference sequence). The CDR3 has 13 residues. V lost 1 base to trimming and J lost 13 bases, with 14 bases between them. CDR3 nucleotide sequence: TGTGCCAGTAGTATAGGTCAGGGAAGCTTTCAGCATTTT. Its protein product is CASSIGQGSFQHF.

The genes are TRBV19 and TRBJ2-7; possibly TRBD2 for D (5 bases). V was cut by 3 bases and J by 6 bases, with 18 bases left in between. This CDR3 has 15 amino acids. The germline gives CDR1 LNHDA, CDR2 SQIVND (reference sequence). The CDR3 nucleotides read TGTGCCAGTAGTATCTTGGCGTCAGCCCGGGGCGAGCAGTACTTC. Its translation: CASSILASARGEQYF.

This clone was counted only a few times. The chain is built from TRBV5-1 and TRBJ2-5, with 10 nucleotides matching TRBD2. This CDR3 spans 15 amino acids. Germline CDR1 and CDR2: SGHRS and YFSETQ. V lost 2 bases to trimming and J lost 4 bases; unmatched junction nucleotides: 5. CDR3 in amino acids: CASSLAGGPRETQYF. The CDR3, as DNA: TGCGCCAGCAGCTTAGCGGGAGGGCCCCGAGAGACCCAGTACTTC.

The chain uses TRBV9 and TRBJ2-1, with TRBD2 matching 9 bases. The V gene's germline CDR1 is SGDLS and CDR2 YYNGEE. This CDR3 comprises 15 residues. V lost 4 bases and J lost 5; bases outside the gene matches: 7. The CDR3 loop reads CASSSLAGRHNEQFF. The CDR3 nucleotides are TGTGCCAGCAGCTCCCTAGCGGGAAGACACAATGAGCAGTTCTTC.

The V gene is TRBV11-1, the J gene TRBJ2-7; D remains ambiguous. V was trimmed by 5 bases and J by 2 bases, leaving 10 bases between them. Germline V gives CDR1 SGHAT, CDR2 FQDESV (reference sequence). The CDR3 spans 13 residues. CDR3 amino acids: CASSPGPTYEQYF. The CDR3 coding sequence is TGTGCCAGCAGCCCAGGACCTACCTACGAGCAGTACTTC.

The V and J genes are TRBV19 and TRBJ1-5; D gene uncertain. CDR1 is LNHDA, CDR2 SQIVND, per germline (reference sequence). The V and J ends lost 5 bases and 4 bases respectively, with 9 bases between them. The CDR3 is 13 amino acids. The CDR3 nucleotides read TGTGCCAGTAGTGTGACATCTAATCAGCCCCAGCATTTT. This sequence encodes CASSVTSNQPQHF.

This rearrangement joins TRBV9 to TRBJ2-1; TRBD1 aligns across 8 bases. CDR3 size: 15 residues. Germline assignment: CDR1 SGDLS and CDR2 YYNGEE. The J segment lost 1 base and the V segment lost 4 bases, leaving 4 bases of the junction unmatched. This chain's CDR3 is CASSTGGSSYNEQFF. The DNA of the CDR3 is TGTGCCAGCAGCACAGGGGGATCATCCTACAATGAGCAGTTCTTC. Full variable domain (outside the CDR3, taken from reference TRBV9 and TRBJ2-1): DSGVTQTPKHLITATGQRVTLRCSPRSGDLSVYWYQQSLDQGLQFLIQYYNGEERAKGNILERFSAQQFPDLHSELNLSSLELGDSALYFCASSTGGSSYNEQFFGPGTRLTVL.

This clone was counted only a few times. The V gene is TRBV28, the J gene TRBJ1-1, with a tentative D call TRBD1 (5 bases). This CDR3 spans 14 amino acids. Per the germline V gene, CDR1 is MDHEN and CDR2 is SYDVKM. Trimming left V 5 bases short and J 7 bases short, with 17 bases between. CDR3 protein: CASSVAGGSREAFF. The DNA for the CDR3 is TGTGCCAGCAGTGTCGCCGGGGGTTCTCGTGAAGCTTTCTTT.

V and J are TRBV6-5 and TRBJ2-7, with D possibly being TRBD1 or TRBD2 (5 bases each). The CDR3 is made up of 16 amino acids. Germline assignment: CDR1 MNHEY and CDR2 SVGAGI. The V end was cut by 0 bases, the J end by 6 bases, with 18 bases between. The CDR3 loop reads CASSYSRDPRGVEQYF. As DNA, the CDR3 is TGTGCCAGCAGTTACTCACGGGACCCCCGCGGCGTCGAGCAGTACTTC.

CDR3 loop: CSVGGNGLYGYTF. CDR3 sequence (DNA): TGCAGCGTTGGGGGGAATGGACTCTATGGCTACACCTTC. The rearrangement uses TRBV29-1 and TRBJ1-2, with a possible D match to TRBD1 (5 bases). The germline CDR1 and CDR2 sequences are SQVTM and ANQGSEA. Trimming cost V 4 bases and J 4 bases, with 13 bases left between them. The CDR3 consists of 13 residues.

DNA for the CDR3: TGTGCCAGCATTAGAAGCGGGGGGGGCTCCTACGAGCAGTACTTC. Translated: CASIRSGGGSYEQYF. The chain couples TRBV28 to TRBJ2-7, with TRBD2 matching 10 bases. The CDR3 consists of 15 residues. Germline lookup yields CDR1 MDHEN and CDR2 SYDVKM. V lost 7 bases and J lost 0; bases outside the gene matches: 6.

In DNA, the CDR3 is TGTGCCAGCAGCCACCACGGACGTGAAGAGACCCAGTACTTC. Protein product: CASSHHGREETQYF. The chain recombines TRBV3-1 (or the pseudogene TRBV3-2) with TRBJ2-5; D is ambiguous. CDR3 length equals 14 residues. Germline CDR1 LGHDT, CDR2 YNNKEL (reference sequence). Trimming took 3 bases from V and 3 from J, leaving 11 bases between them.

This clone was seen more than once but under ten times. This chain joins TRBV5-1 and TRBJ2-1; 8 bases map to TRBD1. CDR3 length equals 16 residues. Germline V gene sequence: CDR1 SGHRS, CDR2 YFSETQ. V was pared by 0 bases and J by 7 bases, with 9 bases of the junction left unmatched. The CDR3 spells CASSLEAGGYDNEQFF. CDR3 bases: TGCGCCAGCAGCTTGGAGGCAGGGGGCTACGATAATGAGCAGTTCTTC.

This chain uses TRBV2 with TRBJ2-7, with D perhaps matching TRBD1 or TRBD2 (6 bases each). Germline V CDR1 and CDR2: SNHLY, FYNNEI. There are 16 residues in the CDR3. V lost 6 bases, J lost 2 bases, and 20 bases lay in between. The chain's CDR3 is CASRGGGTIGAYEQYF. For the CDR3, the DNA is TGTGCCAGCAGGGGAGGAGGGACAATAGGGGCCTACGAGCAGTACTTC.

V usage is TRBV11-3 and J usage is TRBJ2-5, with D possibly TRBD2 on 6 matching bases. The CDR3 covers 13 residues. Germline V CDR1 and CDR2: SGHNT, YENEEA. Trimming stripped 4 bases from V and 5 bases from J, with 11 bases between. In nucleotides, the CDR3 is TGTGCCAGCAGCTCCCCGGGGAGGGAGACCCAGTACTTC. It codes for CASSSPGRETQYF. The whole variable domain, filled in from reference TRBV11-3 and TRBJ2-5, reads EAGVVQSPRYKIIEKKQPVAFWCNPISGHNTLYWYLQNLGQGPELLIRYENEEAVDDSQLPKDRFSAERLKGVDSTLKIQPAELGDSAVYLCASSSPGRETQYFGPGTRLLVL.

CDR3 residues: CSVGTAGGEKLFF. CDR3 coding DNA: TGCAGCGTTGGGACGGCAGGGGGTGAAAAACTGTTTTTT. The chain recombines TRBV29-1 with TRBJ1-4, with TRBD1 identical over 7 bases. The germline V gene encodes CDR1 SQVTM and CDR2 ANQGSEA. Unmatched junction bases numbered 6, after V lost 4 bases and J lost 7 bases. The CDR3 sequence is 13 residues long.

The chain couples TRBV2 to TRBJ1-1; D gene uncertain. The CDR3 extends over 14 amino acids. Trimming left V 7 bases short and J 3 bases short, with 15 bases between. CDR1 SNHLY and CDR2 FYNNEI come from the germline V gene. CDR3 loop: CASTLPRGDTEAFF. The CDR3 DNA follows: TGTGCCAGCACCTTGCCCCGAGGCGACACTGAAGCTTTCTTT.

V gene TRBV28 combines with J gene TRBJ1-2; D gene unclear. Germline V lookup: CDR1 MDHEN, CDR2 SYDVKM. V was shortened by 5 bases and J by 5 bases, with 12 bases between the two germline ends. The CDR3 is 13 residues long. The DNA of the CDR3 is TGTGCCAGCAGTCGAAACGGGCCGTATGGCTACACCTTC. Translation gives CASSRNGPYGYTF.

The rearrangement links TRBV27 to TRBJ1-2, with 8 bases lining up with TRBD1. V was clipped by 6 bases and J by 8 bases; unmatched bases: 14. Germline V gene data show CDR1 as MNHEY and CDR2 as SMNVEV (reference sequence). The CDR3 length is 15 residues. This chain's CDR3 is CASRQGDALSGGYTF. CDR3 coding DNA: TGTGCCAGCAGACAGGGGGACGCCCTGTCTGGCGGCTACACCTTC.

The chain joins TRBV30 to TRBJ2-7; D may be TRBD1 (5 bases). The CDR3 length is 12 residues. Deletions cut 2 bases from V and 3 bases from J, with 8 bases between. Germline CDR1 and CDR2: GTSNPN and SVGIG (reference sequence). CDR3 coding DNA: TGTGCCTGGAGTCCCGACAGCTACGAGCAGTACTTC. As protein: CAWSPDSYEQYF.

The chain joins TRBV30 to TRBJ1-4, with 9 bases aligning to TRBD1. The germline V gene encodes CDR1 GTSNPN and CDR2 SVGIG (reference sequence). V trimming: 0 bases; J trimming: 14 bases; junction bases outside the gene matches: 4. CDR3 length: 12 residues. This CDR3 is CAWSVQGARLFF. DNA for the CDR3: TGTGCCTGGAGTGTACAGGGGGCAAGGCTGTTTTTT.

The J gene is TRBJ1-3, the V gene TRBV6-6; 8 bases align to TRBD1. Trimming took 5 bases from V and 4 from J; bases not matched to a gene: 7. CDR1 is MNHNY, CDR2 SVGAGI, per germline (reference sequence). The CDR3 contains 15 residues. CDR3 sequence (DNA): TGTGCCAGCAGTACAGGACAGGGAACGGGAAACACCATATATTTT. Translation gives CASSTGQGTGNTIYF.

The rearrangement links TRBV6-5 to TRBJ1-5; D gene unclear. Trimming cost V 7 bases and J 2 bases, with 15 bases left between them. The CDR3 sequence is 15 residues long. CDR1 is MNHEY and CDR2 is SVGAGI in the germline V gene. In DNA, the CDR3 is TGTGCCAGCACCGCCGGCTTAGAGGGCAATCAGCCCCAGCATTTT. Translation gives CASTAGLEGNQPQHF.